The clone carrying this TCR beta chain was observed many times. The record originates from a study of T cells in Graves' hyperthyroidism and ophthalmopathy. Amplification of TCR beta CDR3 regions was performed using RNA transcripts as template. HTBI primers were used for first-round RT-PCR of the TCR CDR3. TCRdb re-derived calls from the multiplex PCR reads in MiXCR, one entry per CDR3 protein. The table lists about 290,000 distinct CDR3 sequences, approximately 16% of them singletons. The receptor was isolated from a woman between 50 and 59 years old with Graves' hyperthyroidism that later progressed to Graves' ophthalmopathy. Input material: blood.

The CDR3 loop is CASSQGYGLTDTQYF. The CDR3 region has the DNA TGCGCCAGCAGCCAAGGTTACGGCCTCACAGATACGCAGTATTTT. The chain carries TRBV4-1 and TRBJ2-3; D remains ambiguous. Between the trimmed V and J ends, which lost 1 base and 2 bases, there was a span of 10 bases. Germline values: CDR1 MGHRA, CDR2 YSYEKL. The CDR3 totals 15 residues.